This T cell receptor beta chain derives from a study of regulatory T cells in long-lasting Graves disease (dated by TCRdb to 2020 to 2023). Describing the broader study: Antithyroid drugs had been taken for less than 3 months by newly diagnosed Graves' disease patients. Patients with persistent Graves' disease were compared with patients with newly diagnosed Graves' disease using TCR sequencing and RNA sequencing of peripheral blood. The study was registered as a clinical trial and conducted in China. A total of around 35 samples underwent TCR sequencing, from roughly 13 patients with persistent Graves' disease and some 20 patients with newly diagnosed Graves' disease.

Counted from cysteine to phenylalanine, this CDR3 has 15 amino acids. Only the CDR3 region is kept as DNA, spanning 45 bases read in frame from base 1. V is shortened by 3 bases, J by 0 bases, and the region joining them spans 12 bases. Based on the germline V gene, the CDR1 and CDR2 sequences are SNHLY and FYNNEI. The time point label here, explained by the study, means: newly diagnosed GD, antithyroid drugs for less than 3 months. For both TCR sequencing and RNA sequencing, RNA was extracted from PBMCs in TRIzol. Graves' disease was diagnosed according to American Thyroid Association guidelines. The patients came from an endocrinology department in Xi'an, China. From each patient, approximately 9.9 milliliters of peripheral blood was collected into an EDTA anticoagulant tube. Ficoll Paque Plus density gradient separation was used to isolate PBMCs, and no further T cell sorting was done. An Agilent 2100 Bioanalyzer and agarose gel were used to check RNA quality, while a NanoDrop 2000 measured RNA concentration.

General conclusions and limits of the study: Because the primary lesion, thyroid tissue, could not be accessed, the study looked at peripheral blood alone. Compared with newly diagnosed patients, patients with persistent Graves' disease had lower TCR Shannon entropy and fewer highly expanded clones, which suggests clonal expansion. Persistent disease showed preferential use of TRBV28, TRBJ1-2 and TRBJ2-5, whereas newly diagnosed disease favored TRBV20-1 and TRBJ2-1. As a limitation, the authors acknowledged that the small sample size may reduce accuracy. Only the TCR beta chain was sequenced and analyzed. More public clonotypes were shared among persistent patients (under 3,000) than among newly diagnosed patients (more than 900).

This clonotype has a handful of counts. No antigen is known for it. Per-nucleotide qualities are absent, and no much larger clonotype sits a single base away. The library was produced with multiplex PCR. TCRdb shows the sequencer as Illumina HiSeq 4000. To build TCR beta libraries, CDR3 regions were amplified by Arm-PCR using iRepertoire HTBI primers. PCR products were gel purified before sequencing. As for how the authors treated the data: Gene usage analysis of CDR3 amino acid clonotypes relied on the approximately 68 TRBV and more than twelve TRBJ segments identified across samples. COPE and FqMerger were used to merge the filtered high-quality paired reads into contigs. BLAST was used to align contigs to IMGT TRBV, TRBD and TRBJ reference genes, and CDR3 was defined according to IMGT. Clonotypes above 0.1% frequency were classified as highly expanded clones. Repertoire diversity was measured by Shannon entropy, and V-J evenness by the Gini coefficient. A clonotype found in more than one individual was treated as public. In TCRdb, the public reads were trimmed at Q25 with fastp and aligned with MiXCR, with productive beta chains retained. Rows merge per CDR3 protein into single entries with the most common DNA and genes. In this record, the V and J calls reflect TCRdb's handling and not the investigators' own analysis. Recorded for this sample are under 400,000 distinct CDR3 sequences; over 15% of them occurred a single time. The top ten constitute 25% to 30% of the sample.

This sample was also put to use in a study of T cells in Graves' hyperthyroidism and ophthalmopathy. As noted in the second study: Stable Graves' hyperthyroidism was defined as the absence of progression to ophthalmopathy over 18 months of follow-up. Hyperthyroidism patients were newly diagnosed, with disease duration under 2 months, and aged 18 to 65 years. The study excluded patients with uncontrolled infections, other autoimmune diseases, pregnancy or lactation. Diagnoses were established on the basis of clinical symptoms, serum thyroxine and TRAb, thyroid ultrasound, and orbital computed tomography. For the first round of RT-PCR on the TCR CDR3, the HTBI primer set was used together with the Qiagen OneStep RT-PCR kit. Most expanded thyroid clonotypes (frequency above 0.001) were also detected in blood, suggesting blood repertoires may reflect thyroid immune responses. A model built on a 13 V-J signature distinguished ophthalmopathy from stable hyperthyroidism, reaching about 89% sensitivity and about 81% specificity in cross-validation and 80%/75% in testing. In validation, the model predicted progression to ophthalmopathy a median of about 6.5 months before onset, with roughly 71% sensitivity and 72.22% specificity. To identify distinguishing TCR V-J signatures, a discovery cohort of around 98 patients was used, comprising 40 to 45 with Graves' ophthalmopathy and 55 to 65 with stable Graves' hyperthyroidism. Whether ophthalmopathy could be predicted prospectively was tested in an independent validation cohort made up of 18 to 20 hyperthyroidism patients plus 17 patients who later progressed to ophthalmopathy. For training and testing, the 80 to 100 patients in the discovery cohort were randomly divided in a 7:3 ratio. In six Graves' hyperthyroidism patients, the study also compared T-cell repertoires from thyroid tissue with T-cell repertoires from blood. After sampling, hyperthyroidism patients received methimazole starting at 30 mg daily, and ophthalmopathy patients received high-dose intravenous methylprednisolone. A second multiplex PCR round built the libraries, followed by size selection and purification. Paired-end sequencing of the libraries was performed with 100 bp reads on an Illumina HiSeq2000. SOAPnuke was used to process the raw data, with reads discarded if the reads contained adapters or uncalled bases, had a mean Phred below 15, or lacked an exact constant-primer or identifier match. High-quality paired reads were merged with COPE v1.2.5, and unique nucleotide sequences were defined as clonotypes. Clonotypes were aligned to IMGT TRBV, TRBD and TRBJ reference segments using MiTCR v1.1. Only V-J combinations with frequency above 0.0001, covering approximately 99% of repertoires, were analysed. A TCS score was defined as the ratio of F50 (clonal expansion) to E x V (chaos), with BLOSUM62-based TCRdist applied between CDR3 peptides within each V-J. Welch's t-statistics and random forest reduced 500 to 550 V-J features to roughly 13, which were used in a naive Bayes classifier (R e1071). No statistical method was used to fix the sample size in advance, and group allocation was not hidden from the investigators. The paper reports TCR Vbeta CDR3 sequencing of over 120 peripheral blood samples: under 45 ophthalmopathy, roughly 80 hyperthyroidism and approximately 17 progressor patients.

This material consisted of peripheral blood mononuclear cells (PBMCs), taken at new diagnosis, from a patient treated with antithyroid drugs. This sequence uses TRBV2 and TRBJ2-7; no D segment can be confidently identified. The sequence was obtained from a man between 35 and 55 years old with Graves disease. Donor details come from another sample of the same person, matched by shared clones. Here is the DNA: TGTGCCAGCAGTGATCCCACCCTGACCTCCTACGAGCAGTACTTC. Translated, it gives CASSDPTLTSYEQYF. With the rest looked up from the reference TRBV2 and TRBJ2-7 genes rather than sequenced, the full variable domain is EPEVTQTPSHQVTQMGQEVILRCVPISNHLYFYWYRQILGQKVEFLVSFYNNEISEKSEIFDDQFSVERPDGSNFTLKIRSTKLEDSAMYFCASSDPTLTSYEQYFGPGTRLTVT.